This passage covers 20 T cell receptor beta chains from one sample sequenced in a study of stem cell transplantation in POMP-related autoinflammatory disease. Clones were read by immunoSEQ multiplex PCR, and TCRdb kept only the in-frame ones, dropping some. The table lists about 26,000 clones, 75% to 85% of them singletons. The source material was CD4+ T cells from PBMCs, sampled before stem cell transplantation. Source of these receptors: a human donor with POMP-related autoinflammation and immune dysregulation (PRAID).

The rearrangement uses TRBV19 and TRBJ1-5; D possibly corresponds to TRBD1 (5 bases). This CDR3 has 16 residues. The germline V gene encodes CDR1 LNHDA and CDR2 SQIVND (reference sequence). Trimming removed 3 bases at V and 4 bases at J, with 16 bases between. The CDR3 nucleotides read TGTGCCAGTAGTATTAACCCCTCGACAGTTAATCAGCCCCAGCATTTT. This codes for CASSINPSTVNQPQHF.

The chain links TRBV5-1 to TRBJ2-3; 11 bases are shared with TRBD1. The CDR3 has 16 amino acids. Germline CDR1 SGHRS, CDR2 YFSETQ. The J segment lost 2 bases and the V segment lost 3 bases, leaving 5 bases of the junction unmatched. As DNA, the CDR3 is TGCGCCAGCAGCTACGGGGACAGGGGGTTCACAGATACGCAGTATTTT. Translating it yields CASSYGDRGFTDTQYF.

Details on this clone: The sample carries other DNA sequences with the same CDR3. CDR3 amino acids: CASSPRQGVGGYTF. CDR3 DNA sequence: TGTGCCAGCAGCCCGAGACAGGGAGTTGGAGGCTACACCTTC. The V call is TRBV9, the J call TRBJ1-2; 7 bases map to TRBD1. The germline V gene has CDR1 SGDLS and CDR2 YYNGEE. The CDR3 covers 14 residues. V was clipped by 4 bases and J by 8 bases; unmatched bases: 11.

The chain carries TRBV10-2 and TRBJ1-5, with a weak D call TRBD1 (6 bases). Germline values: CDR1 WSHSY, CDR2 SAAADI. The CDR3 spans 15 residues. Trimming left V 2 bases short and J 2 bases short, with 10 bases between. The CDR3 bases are TGCGCCAGCAGTGAGGAGGGGGTTGGCAATCAGCCCCAGCATTTT. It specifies CASSEEGVGNQPQHF.

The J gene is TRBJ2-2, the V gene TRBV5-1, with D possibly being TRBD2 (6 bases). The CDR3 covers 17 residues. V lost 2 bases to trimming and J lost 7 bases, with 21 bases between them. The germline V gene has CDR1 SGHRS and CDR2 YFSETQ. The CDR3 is CASSLGLPGEASGELFF. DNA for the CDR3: TGCGCCAGCAGCTTAGGCCTACCGGGGGAAGCCAGCGGGGAGCTGTTTTTT.

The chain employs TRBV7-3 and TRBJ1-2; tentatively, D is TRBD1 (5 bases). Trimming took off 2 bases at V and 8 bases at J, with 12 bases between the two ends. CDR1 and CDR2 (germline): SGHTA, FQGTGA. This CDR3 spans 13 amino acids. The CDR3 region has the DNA TGTGCCAGCAGCTTACCCGGGGGATCCGGCTACACCTTC. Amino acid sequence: CASSLPGGSGYTF.

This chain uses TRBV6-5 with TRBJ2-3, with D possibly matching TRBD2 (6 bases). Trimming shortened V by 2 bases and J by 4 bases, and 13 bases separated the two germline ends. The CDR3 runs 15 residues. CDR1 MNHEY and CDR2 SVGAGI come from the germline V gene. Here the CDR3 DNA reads TGTGCCAGCAGTTACCGGGGGAGTCGTGCAGATACGCAGTATTTT. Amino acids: CASSYRGSRADTQYF.

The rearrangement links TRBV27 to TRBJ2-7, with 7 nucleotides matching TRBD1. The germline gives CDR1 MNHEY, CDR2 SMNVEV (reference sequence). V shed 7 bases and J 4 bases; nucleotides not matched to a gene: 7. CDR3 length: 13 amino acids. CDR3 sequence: CASMKGARYEQYF. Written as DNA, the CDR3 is TGTGCCAGCATGAAGGGGGCTAGGTACGAGCAGTACTTC.

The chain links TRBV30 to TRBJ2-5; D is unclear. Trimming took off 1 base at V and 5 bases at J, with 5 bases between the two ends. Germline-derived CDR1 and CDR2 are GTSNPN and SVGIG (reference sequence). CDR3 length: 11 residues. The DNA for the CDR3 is TGTGCCTGGAGTGGTGGTGAGACCCAGTACTTC. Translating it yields CAWSGGETQYF.

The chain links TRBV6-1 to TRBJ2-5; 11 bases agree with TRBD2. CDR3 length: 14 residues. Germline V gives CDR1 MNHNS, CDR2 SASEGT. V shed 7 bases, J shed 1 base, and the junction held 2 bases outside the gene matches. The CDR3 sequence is CASKTSGVQETQYF. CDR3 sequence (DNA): TGTGCCAGCAAGACTAGCGGGGTCCAAGAGACCCAGTACTTC.

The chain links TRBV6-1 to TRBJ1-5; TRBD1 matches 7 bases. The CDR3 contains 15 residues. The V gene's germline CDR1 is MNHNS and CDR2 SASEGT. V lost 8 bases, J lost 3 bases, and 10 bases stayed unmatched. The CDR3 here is CASVTGTALNQPQHF. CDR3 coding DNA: TGTGCCAGCGTAACGGGGACAGCTCTCAATCAGCCCCAGCATTTT.

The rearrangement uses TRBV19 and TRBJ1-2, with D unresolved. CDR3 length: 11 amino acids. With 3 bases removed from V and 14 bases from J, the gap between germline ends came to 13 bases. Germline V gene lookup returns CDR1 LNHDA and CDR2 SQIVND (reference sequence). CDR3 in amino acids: CASSITSTQTF. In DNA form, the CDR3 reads TGTGCCAGTAGTATTACATCGACTCAAACCTTC. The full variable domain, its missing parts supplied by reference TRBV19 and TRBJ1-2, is DGGITQSPKYLFRKEGQNVTLSCEQNLNHDAMYWYRQDPGQGLRLIYYSQIVNDFQKGDIAEGYSVSREKKESFPLTVTSAQKNPTAFYLCASSITSTQTFGSGTRLTVV.

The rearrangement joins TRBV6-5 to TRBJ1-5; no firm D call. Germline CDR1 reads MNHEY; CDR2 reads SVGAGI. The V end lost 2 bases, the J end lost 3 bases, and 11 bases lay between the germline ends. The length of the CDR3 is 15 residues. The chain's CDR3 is CASSYPPQANQPQHF. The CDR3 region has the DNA TGTGCCAGCAGTTACCCCCCTCAGGCCAATCAGCCCCAGCATTTT.

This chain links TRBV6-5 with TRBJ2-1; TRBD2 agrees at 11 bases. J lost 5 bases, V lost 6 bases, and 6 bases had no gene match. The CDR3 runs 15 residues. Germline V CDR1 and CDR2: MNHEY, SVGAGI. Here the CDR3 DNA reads TGTGCCAGCAGCCCACTAGCGGGGGCTCACAATGAGCAGTTCTTC. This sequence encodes CASSPLAGAHNEQFF.

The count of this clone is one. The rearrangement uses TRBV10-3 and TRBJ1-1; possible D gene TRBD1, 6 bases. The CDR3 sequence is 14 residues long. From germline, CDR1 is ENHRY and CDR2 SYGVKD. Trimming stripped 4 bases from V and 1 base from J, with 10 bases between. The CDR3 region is CAISVQGKNTEAFF. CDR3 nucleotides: TGTGCCATCAGTGTTCAGGGGAAGAACACTGAAGCTTTCTTT.

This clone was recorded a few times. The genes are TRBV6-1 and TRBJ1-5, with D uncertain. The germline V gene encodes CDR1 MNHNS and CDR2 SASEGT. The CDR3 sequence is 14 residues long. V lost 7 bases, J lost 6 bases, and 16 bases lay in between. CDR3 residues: CASNNKEWRQPQHF. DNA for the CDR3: TGTGCCAGCAACAACAAGGAGTGGCGTCAGCCCCAGCATTTT.

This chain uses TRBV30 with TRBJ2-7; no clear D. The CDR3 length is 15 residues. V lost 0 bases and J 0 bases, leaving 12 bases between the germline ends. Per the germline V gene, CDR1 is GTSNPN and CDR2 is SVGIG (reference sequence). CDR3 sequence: CAWSVSGTSSYEQYF. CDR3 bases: TGTGCCTGGAGTGTTTCCGGCACGAGCTCCTACGAGCAGTACTTC.

The CDR3 DNA sequence: TGTGCCAGCAGTGCCGACAGGGCGAACACCGGGGAGCTGTTTTTT. It translates to CASSADRANTGELFF. The V call is TRBV6-4, the J call TRBJ2-2; the match to TRBD1 covers 7 bases. The CDR3 extends over 15 amino acids. J lost 0 bases, V lost 4 bases, and 2 bases had no gene match. Germline CDR1 is MRHNA and CDR2 is SNTAGT.

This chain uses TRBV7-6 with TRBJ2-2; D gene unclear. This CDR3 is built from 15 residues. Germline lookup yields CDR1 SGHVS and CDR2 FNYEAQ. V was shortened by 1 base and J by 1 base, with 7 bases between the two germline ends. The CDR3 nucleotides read TGTGCCAGCAGCTTAGAGGCTTTGAACACCGGGGAGCTGTTTTTT. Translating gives CASSLEALNTGELFF.

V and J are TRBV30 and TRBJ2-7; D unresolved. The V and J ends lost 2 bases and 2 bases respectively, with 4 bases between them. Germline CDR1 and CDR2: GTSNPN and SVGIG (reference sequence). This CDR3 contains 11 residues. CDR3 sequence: CAWSSTYEQYF. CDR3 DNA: TGTGCCTGGAGTTCTACCTACGAGCAGTACTTC. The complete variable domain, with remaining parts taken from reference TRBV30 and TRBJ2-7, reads SQTIHQWPATLVQPVGSPLSLECTVEGTSNPNLYWYRQAAGRGLQLLFYSVGIGQISSEVPQNLSASRPQDRQFILSSKKLLLSDSGFYLCAWSSTYEQYFGPGTRLTVT.